This T cell receptor (beta chain) derives from a study of blood T cell repertoires in COVID-19. Study overall: Acute and convalescent COVID-19 samples came from the United States, Italy and Spain.

Method: immunoSEQ multiplex PCR; TCRdb's copy keeps in-frame clones and lacks some. The sample shows about 240,000 clones, around 83% of them seen only once. Germline V gives CDR1 SGDLS, CDR2 YYNGEE. Trimming cost V 2 bases and J 7 bases, with 13 bases left between them. This CDR3 is built from 15 residues. The sequence came from a young man who had recovered from COVID-19. The chain employs TRBV9 and TRBJ1-6, with a weak D call TRBD1 (6 bases). The sequencing input was peripheral blood. CDR3 in amino acids: CASSVTGQGNSPLHF. The CDR3 coding sequence is TGTGCCAGCAGCGTCACGGGTCAGGGGAATTCACCCCTCCACTTT. The whole variable domain, remainder taken from reference TRBV9 and TRBJ1-6, is DSGVTQTPKHLITATGQRVTLRCSPRSGDLSVYWYQQSLDQGLQFLIQYYNGEERAKGNILERFSAQQFPDLHSELNLSSLELGDSALYFCASSVTGQGNSPLHFGNGTRLTVT.